The 13 T cell receptor beta chains below all came from one sample that was sequenced in a study of blood T cell repertoires in COVID-19. Measured with immunoSEQ multiplex PCR; TCRdb has only the in-frame clones, and not every one. The sample lists 160,000 or so clones, 88% occurring once. The sequencing input was PBMCs or T cells enriched from blood (not recorded which). The receptors originated from a woman aged 50 to 65 who had recovered from COVID-19.

This clone appeared once. The CDR3 loop is CASSVQGMGGYEQYF. CDR3 DNA: TGTGCCAGCAGCGTACAGGGTATGGGGGGATACGAGCAGTACTTC. The chain couples TRBV9 to TRBJ2-7, with D perhaps matching TRBD2 (6 bases). V was shortened by 1 base and J by 4 bases, with 15 bases between the two germline ends. The germline V gene has CDR1 SGDLS and CDR2 YYNGEE. The CDR3 spans 15 residues.

The gene calls are TRBV10-2 and TRBJ2-3; D is perhaps TRBD2 (5 bases). The CDR3 totals 15 residues. Germline CDR1 reads WSHSY; CDR2 reads SAAADI. With 4 bases removed from V and 2 bases from J, the gap between germline ends came to 13 bases. CDR3 region: CASSGGGWDTDTQYF. CDR3 DNA: TGCGCCAGCAGTGGTGGCGGGTGGGACACAGATACGCAGTATTTT.

The rearrangement joins TRBV12-3 or TRBV12-4 to TRBJ2-2; D not certain. This CDR3 is built from 13 residues. The V and J ends lost 8 bases and 0 bases respectively, with 7 bases between them. CDR3 sequence: CASPNTNTGELFF. CDR3 coding DNA: TGTGCCAGCCCAAACACGAACACCGGGGAGCTGTTTTTT.

The rearrangement joins TRBV7-8 to TRBJ2-7, with 9 bases matching TRBD1. V trimming: 4 bases; J trimming: 2 bases; junction bases outside the gene matches: 12. CDR3 size: 17 residues. In germline, CDR1 is SGHVS, CDR2 FQNEAQ. The CDR3 here is CASSYMVGQGSTYEQYF. In nucleotides, the CDR3 is TGTGCCAGCAGCTACATGGTGGGACAGGGAAGCACCTACGAGCAGTACTTC.

The chain links TRBV2 to TRBJ1-1, with D possibly TRBD1 on 5 matching bases. Germline CDR1 SNHLY, CDR2 FYNNEI. This CDR3 region has 16 residues. The V and J ends lost 4 bases and 0 bases respectively, with 15 bases between them. The CDR3 DNA sequence: TGTGCCAGCAGTGGGCCTTTGGCAGGGATGAACACTGAAGCTTTCTTT. Residues: CASSGPLAGMNTEAFF.

This clone was picked up one time. The chain carries TRBV6-5 and TRBJ2-7, with D possibly TRBD2 on 6 matching bases. CDR1 and CDR2 from the germline V gene are MNHEY and SVGAGI. The CDR3 is made up of 14 amino acids. V dropped 8 bases and J dropped 4 bases, with 18 bases sitting between them. The CDR3: CASCLAIGTYEQYF. CDR3 sequence (DNA): TGTGCCAGCTGTCTAGCGATAGGTACTTACGAGCAGTACTTC.

In this sample, this clone turned up once. The rearrangement links TRBV15 to TRBJ2-6; 7 bases are shared with TRBD1. Looked up from germline, CDR1 is LNHNV and CDR2 is YYDKDF (reference sequence). V shed 0 bases, J shed 0 bases, and the junction held 8 bases outside the gene matches. CDR3 length equals 19 residues. CDR3 coding DNA: TGTGCCACCAGCAGAGAAGCCGGGACAGCGAACTCTGGGGCCAACGTCCTGACTTTC. It codes for CATSREAGTANSGANVLTF.

The genes are TRBV7-9 and TRBJ1-3; 7 bases map to TRBD1. CDR1 SEHNR and CDR2 FQNEAQ come from the germline V gene (reference sequence). There are 18 residues in the CDR3. With V trimmed by 0 bases and J by 0 bases, 8 bases remained unmatched. The CDR3 region has the DNA TGTGCCAGCAGCTTAGCGGGACAGAGATTGAGCTCTGGAAACACCATATATTTT. Protein sequence: CASSLAGQRLSSGNTIYF.

This clone is medium-sized within its sample. The chain joins TRBV4-3 to TRBJ1-4; no definite D call. Germline V gives CDR1 LGHNA, CDR2 YSLEER. V dropped 4 bases and J dropped 8 bases, with 17 bases sitting between them. The CDR3 is 15 residues long. The CDR3 protein is CASSPLGGSGEKLFF. CDR3 DNA: TGCGCCAGCAGCCCGCTTGGTGGGTCCGGGGAAAAACTGTTTTTT.

This chain connects TRBV15 to TRBJ2-1; D gene unclear. This CDR3 has 13 residues. Trimming removed 8 bases at V and 7 bases at J, with 15 bases between. CDR1 and CDR2 (germline): LNHNV, YYDKDF (reference sequence). The CDR3 region has the DNA TGTGCCACCGACACCGTTACGAAAAATGAGCAGTTCTTC. As protein: CATDTVTKNEQFF.

Only a few counts were recorded for this clone. This rearrangement joins TRBV6-5 to TRBJ1-1, with TRBD1 matching over 8 bases. The CDR3 has 14 residues. V lost 7 bases, J lost 6 bases, and 10 bases stayed unmatched. The germline V gene encodes CDR1 MNHEY and CDR2 SVGAGI. The CDR3 region has the DNA TGTGCCAGCACCCGAGGACAGGGAGGCGCTGAAGCTTTCTTT. This sequence encodes CASTRGQGGAEAFF.

The J gene is TRBJ2-1, the V gene TRBV11-3; 9 nucleotides agree with TRBD1. The ends lost 4 bases at V and 5 bases at J; junction bases unmatched: 9. The V gene's germline CDR1 is SGHNT and CDR2 YENEEA. CDR3 length: 16 residues. The CDR3 spells CASSSSGTGKDNEQFF. CDR3 coding DNA: TGTGCCAGCAGCTCCTCCGGGACAGGGAAGGACAATGAGCAGTTCTTC.

This clone was seen a handful of times. V is TRBV6-2 or TRBV6-3 and J is TRBJ2-7; the match to TRBD1 covers 7 bases. Germline lookup yields CDR1 MNHEY and CDR2 SVGEGT. This CDR3 is 15 amino acids long. The junction had 10 bases not matched to a gene; V was cut back by 5 bases and J by 3 bases. The CDR3: CASSPLTGVIYEQYF. The CDR3 coding sequence is TGTGCCAGCAGTCCCCTTACAGGGGTAATCTACGAGCAGTACTTC.